A single sample is the source of the 5 T cell receptor beta chains below, sequenced in a study of T cells in Graves' hyperthyroidism and ophthalmopathy. RNA transcripts gave rise to amplified TCR beta CDR3 regions. HTBI primers were employed in a first-round RT-PCR of the TCR CDR3. Using its own MiXCR run on the multiplex PCR reads, TCRdb lists one record per CDR3 protein. The data hold under 400,000 distinct CDR3 sequences, with less than 15% observed a single time. Material: blood. Receptors originate from a woman aged 18-30 years with Graves' hyperthyroidism.

This clonotype was observed many times. V gene TRBV6-2 or TRBV6-3 combines with J gene TRBJ2-1; 8 nucleotides align to TRBD2. CDR3 length: 16 residues. From germline, CDR1 is MNHEY and CDR2 SVGEGT. The ends lost 6 bases at V and 2 bases at J; junction bases unmatched: 9. CDR3 coding DNA: TGTGCCAGCAGCGACAATCTTAGCGGGACCTACAATGAGCAGTTCTTC. Amino acid sequence: CASSDNLSGTYNEQFF.

Ten or more counts support this clonotype. This chain uses TRBV28 with TRBJ2-7; 7 bases map to TRBD1. The CDR3 is 14 residues long. Germline CDR1 MDHEN, CDR2 SYDVKM. J was trimmed by 2 bases and V by 6 bases; bases with no gene match: 7. The CDR3 region is CASSSGTVAYEQYF. Written as DNA, the CDR3 is TGTGCCAGCAGCTCCGGGACAGTTGCCTACGAGCAGTACTTC.

J is TRBJ2-5 and V is TRBV24-1, with 7 bases that match TRBD2. The CDR3 runs 17 residues. CDR1 is KGHDR, CDR2 SFDVKD, per germline. The J segment lost 0 bases and the V segment lost 7 bases, leaving 13 bases of the junction unmatched. The chain's CDR3 is CATSGKVGGGNQETQYF. The CDR3 DNA sequence: TGTGCCACCAGCGGCAAAGTTGGGGGGGGGAACCAAGAGACCCAGTACTTC.

This clonotype came up once. This may stem from a read error, because a much larger clone lies one nucleotide away. The chain couples TRBV7-9 to TRBJ1-1; D is perhaps TRBD1 (5 bases). V was shortened by 11 bases and J by 4 bases, with 20 bases between the two germline ends. Looked up from germline, CDR1 is SEHNR and CDR2 is FQNEAQ (reference sequence). CDR3 length: 14 amino acids. The DNA of the CDR3 is TGTGCCCGCCGTGCCGGGACGGACGCCACTGAAGCTTTCTTT. Translating it yields CARRAGTDATEAFF.

This clonotype appeared many times. The chain has TRBV12-3 or TRBV12-4 and TRBJ1-6; tentatively, D is TRBD1 (6 bases). Trimming shortened V by 5 bases and J by 7 bases, and 15 bases separated the two germline ends. The CDR3 runs to 15 residues. The CDR3 DNA sequence: TGTGCCAGCAGTCCGTCGGACAGAGAAAATTCACCCCTCCACTTT. Amino acid sequence: CASSPSDRENSPLHF.